Listed below are T cell receptor beta chains from one sample, sequenced in a study of response to subunit inactivated influenza vaccine. TCRdb fed the RT-PCR reads into MiXCR, producing one record per CDR3 protein. The sample has roughly 700,000 distinct CDR3 sequences, approximately 15% seen once; the top ten hold around 6.5%. The input for sequencing was PBMCs from blood, taken less than 15 days before vaccination. These receptors originate from a man in his fifties who received an inactivated influenza vaccine. Both conserved end residues are part of each CDR3. D genes are given only for firm matches. Expanded clones get a size class; other rows say once, few or many, or leave the size out.

15	TRBV9	-	TRBJ2-1	-	TGTGCCAGCAGCGTAGACTTAAACTCCTACAATGAGCAGTTCTTC	CASSVDLNSYNEQFF
13	TRBV7-7	few	TRBJ1-1	-	TGTGCTAGCAGCCCTACAGGTTGGTCTGAAGCTTTCTTT	CASSPTGWSEAFF
12	TRBV29-1	many	TRBJ2-3	-	TGCAGGAGGGGAGTTCGGACAGATACGCAGTATTTT	CRRGVRTDTQYF
16	TRBV11-2	many	TRBJ2-4	-	TGTGCCAGCAGCCCACAACCCGGGGTCGCCAAAAACATTCAGTACTTC	CASSPQPGVAKNIQYF
18	TRBV4-3	many	TRBJ2-4	-	TGCGCCAGCAGCCAAGATGATCAGGTCCACTTGGCCAAAAACATTCAGTACTTC	CASSQDDQVHLAKNIQYF
14	TRBV12-3/TRBV12-4	few	TRBJ2-2	-	TGTGCCAGCAGTTTAAAGGGGTTTGACGGGGAGCTGTTTTTT	CASSLKGFDGELFF
14	TRBV19	-	TRBJ2-3	-	TGTGCCAGTAGTCTACCGGGCGGCGCAGATACGCAGTATTTT	CASSLPGGADTQYF
14	TRBV20-1	-	TRBJ2-2	-	TGCAGTGCTAGAGATTCGCGGGGCACCGGGGAGCTGTTTTTT	CSARDSRGTGELFF
16	TRBV20-1	-	TRBJ2-3	TRBD2	TGCAGTGCTGACAAGAGGACTAGCGTAGCACCTACCTCGCAGTATTTT	CSADKRTSVAPTSQYF
13	TRBV2	few	TRBJ2-7	-	TGTGCCAGCAGTGAAGCGAGTGGTTTGGAGCAGTACTTC	CASSEASGLEQYF
18	TRBV4-2	-	TRBJ2-1	TRBD2	TGTGCCAGCAGCCAAGAGTTTGGGGCGGGGCTAGCGGACAATGAGCAGTTCTTC	CASSQEFGAGLADNEQFF
13	TRBV10-3	few	TRBJ2-1	-	TGTGCCATCAGTGGAGGGGAAGACAATGAGCAGTTCTTC	CAISGGEDNEQFF
12	TRBV25-1	-	TRBJ1-1	-	TGTGCCAGCAGTCTACCGGGGGTTGAAGCTTTCTTT	CASSLPGVEAFF
17	TRBV21-1	many	TRBJ2-2	-	TGTGCCAGCAGCAAAAACCTAGCTGAATACGACACCGGGGAGCTGTTTTTT	CASSKNLAEYDTGELFF
14	TRBV6-5	-	TRBJ1-1	-	TGTGCCAGCAGTTACTTGGGGGTTAGGACTGAAGCTTTCTTT	CASSYLGVRTEAFF
12	TRBV5-1	few	TRBJ1-1	TRBD1	TGCGCCAGCAGCTCACAGGGGATTGAAGCTTTCTTT	CASSSQGIEAFF
17	TRBV5-1	-	TRBJ2-7	-	TGCGCCAGCAGCTTAAGTTTGAGGCGGGGAAGTTCCTACGAGCAGTACTTC	CASSLSLRRGSSYEQYF
11	TRBV12-3/TRBV12-4	-	TRBJ1-2	-	TGTGCCAGCAGCCAGACAGTTGGCTACACCTTC	CASSQTVGYTF
12	TRBV12-3/TRBV12-4	-	TRBJ1-2	-	TGTGCCAGCAGCCCTGACAGTTTTGGCTACACCTTC	CASSPDSFGYTF
14	TRBV7-2	many	TRBJ1-6	-	TGTGCCAGCAGCTTCGTTGGGCGGAGTTCACCCCTCCACTTT	CASSFVGRSSPLHF
15	TRBV12-3/TRBV12-4	many	TRBJ2-1	TRBD1	TGTGCCAGCAGTCCATGGGACAGCAAGTTCAATGAGCAGTTCTTC	CASSPWDSKFNEQFF
13	TRBV6-5	few	TRBJ2-5	-	TGTGCCAGCAGTTACTCGTTTCAAGAGACCCAGTACTTC	CASSYSFQETQYF
17	TRBV24-1	few	TRBJ2-1	TRBD2	TGTGCCACCAGTGATCCCTCGGGACTAGCGGGAACCGGTGAGCAGTTCTTC	CATSDPSGLAGTGEQFF
17	TRBV28	-	TRBJ2-1	TRBD2	TGTGCCAGCAGTCCCCTGTGGCGGGGGGGATCAATCGGTGAGCAGTTCTTC	CASSPLWRGGSIGEQFF
15	TRBV7-8	many	TRBJ2-2	TRBD2	TGTGCCAGCAGTCCGCGGGGGGGGAACACCGGGGAGCTGTTTTTT	CASSPRGGNTGELFF
14	TRBV10-1	-	TRBJ2-2	-	TGCGCCAGCAAGCCGGGGCTGAACACCGGGGAGCTGTTTTTT	CASKPGLNTGELFF
14	TRBV6-5	-	TRBJ1-3	-	TGTGCCAGCAGTTGGGGTCTATCTGGAAACACCATATATTTT	CASSWGLSGNTIYF
14	TRBV18	few	TRBJ1-5	TRBD1	TGTGCCAGCTCACCACGGGACAGTATAATGCCCCAGCATTTT	CASSPRDSIMPQHF
15	TRBV4-2	-	TRBJ2-2	TRBD1	TGTGCCAGCAGCCGGACAGGGGGATCACCCGGGGAGCTGTTTTTT	CASSRTGGSPGELFF
11	TRBV28	few	TRBJ2-1	-	TGTGCCAGCACGGGGATCGATGAGCAGTTCTTC	CASTGIDEQFF
13	TRBV9	many	TRBJ2-5	-	TGTGCCAGCAGCGACGGCCCTTCGGAGACCCAGTACTTC	CASSDGPSETQYF
15	TRBV5-1	few	TRBJ1-2	TRBD1	TGCGCCAGCACGGCCGGGACAGGGTTTCTCTATGGCTACACCTTC	CASTAGTGFLYGYTF
14	TRBV7-9	few	TRBJ2-3	TRBD1	TGTGCCAGCCTGGAGGGACAGGGCACAGATACGCAGTATTTT	CASLEGQGTDTQYF
15	TRBV5-1	many	TRBJ2-1	-	TGCGCCAGCAGATCTAGCGTGAGCTCCTACAATGAGCAGTTCTTC	CASRSSVSSYNEQFF
15	TRBV7-9	few	TRBJ2-7	TRBD1	TGTGCCAGCAGATCGGACAGGTCCACCTCCTACGAGCAGTACTTC	CASRSDRSTSYEQYF
15	TRBV11-2	-	TRBJ1-2	TRBD1	TGTGCCAGCAGCTCGGGGACAGGTTCTGTCTATGGCTACACCTTC	CASSSGTGSVYGYTF
15	TRBV7-8	-	TRBJ2-7	-	TGTGCCAGCAGCTTATATAGGGAGAGCTCCTACGAGCAGTACTTC	CASSLYRESSYEQYF
14	TRBV5-1	many	TRBJ2-5	-	TGCGCCAGCAGCCCAGTGGGGGCAGAGATGACCCAGTACTTC	CASSPVGAEMTQYF
17	TRBV6-2/TRBV6-3	-	TRBJ1-1	TRBD1	TGTGCCAGCAGTTATACTACAGGGGGTTTTATGCGAACTGAAGCTTTCTTT	CASSYTTGGFMRTEAFF
15	TRBV6-2/TRBV6-3	-	TRBJ2-3	-	TGTGCCAGCAGTTACTACCCCTTCGCAGGTGATACGCAGTATTTT	CASSYYPFAGDTQYF
12	TRBV3-1	many	TRBJ1-2	-	TGTGCCAGCAGCCAAGCGACACACGCCTACACCTTC	CASSQATHAYTF
17	TRBV6-2/TRBV6-3	-	TRBJ2-2	TRBD2	TGTGCCAGCAGTCCGTGGACTAGCGGGAGTAACACCGGGGAGCTGTTTTTT	CASSPWTSGSNTGELFF
15	TRBV7-8	-	TRBJ2-1	TRBD1	TGTGCCAGCAGCTTACGGGACAGGGCGTACAATGAGCAGTTCTTC	CASSLRDRAYNEQFF
13	TRBV7-9	-	TRBJ2-5	-	TGTGCCAGCAGCAACGTGGTAGCAGAGACCCAGTACTTC	CASSNVVAETQYF
12	TRBV5-6	few	TRBJ2-7	TRBD1	TGTGCCAGCAGCGTACAGGGGGCCGAGCAGTACTTC	CASSVQGAEQYF
13	TRBV6-2/TRBV6-3	-	TRBJ2-1	-	TGTGCCAGCAGTAGGGACTTAAACAATGAGCAGTTCTTC	CASSRDLNNEQFF
15	TRBV12-3/TRBV12-4	-	TRBJ2-1	TRBD2	TGTGCCAGCAGTGCACTAGCGGGAGGTGGCTATGAGCAGTTCTTC	CASSALAGGGYEQFF
15	TRBV7-9	-	TRBJ2-2	-	TGTGCCAGCAGCTACCCAGGGGTTGCCACCGGGGAGCTGTTTTTT	CASSYPGVATGELFF
13	TRBV7-9	many	TRBJ1-2	-	TGTGCCAGCAGCTTAGCAGGGACGGATGGCTACACCTTC	CASSLAGTDGYTF
13	TRBV5-6	few	TRBJ2-1	TRBD1	TGTGCCAGCAGCTTGTATGGGCCAGGGGGGCAGTTCTTC	CASSLYGPGGQFF
15	TRBV20-1	-	TRBJ2-5	TRBD2	TGCTGTGCTTCCCAGGGAGGGTTAGATCAAGAGACCCAGTACTTC	CCASQGGLDQETQYF
11	TRBV12-3/TRBV12-4	many	TRBJ2-1	-	TGTGCCAGCAGTTTGGAAGTAGAGCAGTTCTTC	CASSLEVEQFF
13	TRBV29-1	-	TRBJ1-4	-	TGCAGCGTCACAGGGATTTTCAATGAAAAACTGTTTTTT	CSVTGIFNEKLFF
15	TRBV7-9	-	TRBJ1-2	TRBD1	TGTGCCAGCAGCCCAGGACAGGGCTTGAAGAATGGCTACACCTTC	CASSPGQGLKNGYTF
14	TRBV7-2	-	TRBJ2-3	TRBD2	TGTGCCAGCAGCTTAGGGACTAGCGGGGCGTTGCAGTATTTT	CASSLGTSGALQYF
14	TRBV5-1	few	TRBJ2-7	TRBD1	TGCGCCAGCAGAAGGACAGGGGAGGGATACGAGCAGTACTTC	CASRRTGEGYEQYF